This T cell receptor (beta chain) stems from a study of B cell selection in AIRE deficiency. The table came from immunoSEQ multiplex PCR; TCRdb's copy has only in-frame clones and leaves some out. Here the sample spans approximately 24,000 clones, 90% to 97% being singletons. With V trimmed by 4 bases and J by 5 bases, 14 bases remained unmatched. Germline loops: CDR1 SGHRS, CDR2 YFSETQ. CDR3 length: 17 residues. Conventional CD4 T cells were sorted as CD4+CD127+ cells. The sequence was obtained from a human donor in good health. Sequencing input: CD4+CD127+ conventional T cells sorted from PBMCs. The chain combines TRBV5-1 with TRBJ1-1; TRBD1 matches 10 bases. Here the CDR3 DNA reads TGCGCCAGCAGCCACCCGGGACAGGGGAAAAAATTGACTGAAGCTTTCTTT. It encodes CASSHPGQGKKLTEAFF.